Included here is one T cell receptor (beta chain) sequence, with context. What it recognizes is unknown. The PCR used 60 Vbeta and 13 Jbeta primers. This table comes from immunoSEQ multiplex PCR, and its TCRdb copy is limited to in-frame clones, with some not included. The table has around 100,000 clones, approximately 80% seen once. This sample was included in a study of cytomegalovirus exposure and HLA in healthy donors. Study summary: Researchers previously reported finding some 110 million unique TCR beta sequences from 170 million or so T cells. Genetic ancestry analysis placed 81% of the approximately 390 donors that were genotyped in the Caucasian-associated cluster. Study-wide findings and caveats: Previously analyzed data showed that most TCR beta V segments were productive at a frequency of about 87% or about 30%. The HLA-A and HLA-B alleles of most subjects were reportedly predicted accurately from TCR beta sequences.

The specimen sequenced was PBMCs. This sequence was found in a man aged 25 to 40 in good health and CMV-seropositive.

This chain's CDR3 is CASSLGGSGASEQYF. CDR3 bases: TGTGCCAGCAGCTTAGGGGGTAGCGGGGCTTCCGAGCAGTACTTC. The chain joins TRBV13 to TRBJ2-7; 8 positions match TRBD2. The CDR3 runs 15 residues. The V segment lost 0 bases and the J segment 6 bases; nucleotides outside the gene matches: 7. CDR1 and CDR2 from the germline V gene are PRHDT and FYEKMQ (reference sequence).